The entry below describes one T cell receptor beta chain. In the study's own analysis: Estimated nucleated cell counts came from reference gene primer amplification. Assay used: immunoSEQ multiplex PCR; TCRdb lists only in-frame clones, some missing. That table is the source of V, J and clone size, and D and trimming were worked out from the DNA. Of 43,000 or so clones detected, approximately 90% appear once; the ten largest clones hold 9.6%. These data belong to a study of blood T cell repertoires in COVID-19. Study-wide background: Sites across the United States, Italy and Spain contributed samples from acute and convalescent COVID-19. Nucleic acid was either cDNA or gDNA, and it came from T cells, B-cell-depleted T cells, or PBMCs.

This sequence was found in a woman older than 75 with active COVID-19. The sample comprised peripheral blood.

This CDR3 reads CASSLVLSSGNTIYF. CDR3 DNA sequence: TGTGCCAGCAGCTTAGTTCTAAGCTCTGGAAACACCATATATTTT. V gene TRBV7-6 combines with J gene TRBJ1-3, with D unclear. Germline lookup yields CDR1 SGHVS and CDR2 FNYEAQ. The V gene lost 1 base and the J gene lost 0 bases, with 7 bases spanning the gap. CDR3 length: 15 amino acids.